The clone carrying this T cell receptor (beta chain) was seen only a few times. The CDR3 loop spans 16 amino acids. The germline V gene encodes CDR1 MGHRA and CDR2 YSYEKL. The trim removed 2 bases at V and 1 base at J, leaving 6 bases unmatched. The data were obtained in a study of blood T cell repertoires in COVID-19. Whole-study context: Samples of COVID-19 (acute and convalescent) were obtained from the United States, Italy and Spain. T cells, B-cell-depleted T cells, or PBMCs supplied cDNA or gDNA.

Original analysis: For nucleated cells, counts were estimated from reference gene primer amplification. This table comes from immunoSEQ multiplex PCR, and its TCRdb copy is limited to in-frame clones, with some not included. That table is the source of V, J and clone size, and D and trimming were worked out from the DNA. In the table there are 35,000 to 45,000 clones, roughly 84% of which are singletons. The receptor comes from a human donor in a cohort sampled during active COVID-19. The chain uses TRBV4-1 and TRBJ2-7; 9 positions agree with TRBD1. The source material was peripheral blood. CDR3 sequence (DNA): TGCGCCAGCAGCCAACCTCGGGACAGGGTATCCTACGAGCAGTACTTC. Translating gives CASSQPRDRVSYEQYF.